This TCR beta chain was obtained from a study of prognosis after radiotherapy for stage I lung cancer. Study context: A biologically effective dose of at least 100 Gy came via 3-5 SBRT fractions. Receipt of concurrent therapy with stereotactic body radiotherapy occurred in no patient.

Genomic DNA was subjected to two-round multiplex PCR for amplification of TCR beta CDR3. During first-round PCR, primers specific to each TRBV and TRBJ gene were used. There were universal primers used in the second PCR round. TCRdb recomputed calls from the multiplex PCR reads with MiXCR, one row per CDR3 protein. The sample records around 19,000 distinct CDR3 sequences, around 52% being singletons. Worth noting for this clonotype: The antigen is not known.

After removal of 3 bases from V and 4 bases from J, the junction contained 9 bases not matched to a gene. This CDR3 is built from 16 residues. Germline V gives CDR1 DFQATT, CDR2 SNEGSKA (reference sequence). Findings and caveats of the study: Before stereotactic body radiation therapy the median unique TCR clone count was over 9,500, and afterwards it fell to about 6,900.

The chain couples TRBV20-1 to TRBJ2-3, with 11 bases aligning to TRBD2. The sequences come from PBMCs, collected before or after stereotactic body radiation therapy (not recorded which). The TCR comes from a donor over 45 with non-small cell lung cancer. The CDR3 DNA reads as TGCAGTGCTAGTGCAGGGACTAGCGGTAGCTCAGATACGCAGTATTTT. It codes for CSASAGTSGSSDTQYF.